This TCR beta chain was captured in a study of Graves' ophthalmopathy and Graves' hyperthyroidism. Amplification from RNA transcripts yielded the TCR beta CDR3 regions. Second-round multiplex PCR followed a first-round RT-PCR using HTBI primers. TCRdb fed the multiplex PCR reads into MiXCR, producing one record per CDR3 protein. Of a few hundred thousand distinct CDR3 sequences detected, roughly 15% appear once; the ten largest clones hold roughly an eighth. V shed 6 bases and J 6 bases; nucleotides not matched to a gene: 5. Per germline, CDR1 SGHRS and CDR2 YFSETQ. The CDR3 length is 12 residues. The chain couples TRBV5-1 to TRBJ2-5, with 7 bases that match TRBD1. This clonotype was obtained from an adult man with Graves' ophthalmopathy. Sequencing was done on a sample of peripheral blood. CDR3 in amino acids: CASKGTDKTQYF. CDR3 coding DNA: TGCGCCAGCAAAGGGACAGACAAGACCCAGTACTTC.